One and the same sample provided the 16 T cell receptor beta chains below, sequenced in a study of T cell responses to AZD1222 COVID-19 vaccine. The table came from immunoSEQ multiplex PCR; TCRdb's copy has only in-frame clones and leaves some out. The sample holds more than 150,000 clones; almost 95% are singletons and the top ten take about 9%. Sample: peripheral blood, taken on day 0 of AZD1222 vaccination. The receptors shown here come from an adult in good health.

The chain carries TRBV5-1 and TRBJ2-3; 10 bases match TRBD2. Trimming at V came to 0 bases and at J to 7 bases, leaving 20 bases not matched to a gene. Germline-derived CDR1 and CDR2 are SGHRS and YFSETQ. The CDR3 contains 20 residues. CDR3 in DNA: TGCGCCAGCAGCTTGGAACGGCTAGCGGGAGACCCGTTCTTTAAGAATACGCAGTATTTT. This encodes CASSLERLAGDPFFKNTQYF.

V gene TRBV20-1 combines with J gene TRBJ1-3; D gene unclear. Germline assignment: CDR1 DFQATT and CDR2 SNEGSKA (reference sequence). CDR3 length equals 11 residues. V was pared by 5 bases and J by 4 bases, with 6 bases between. For the CDR3, the DNA is TGCAGTGCTCGGACCGGAAACACCATATATTTT. Amino acids: CSARTGNTIYF.

The V call is TRBV6-5, the J call TRBJ2-5; no clear D. CDR3 size: 14 residues. The V gene lost 2 bases and the J gene lost 7 bases, with 14 bases spanning the gap. Per the germline V gene, CDR1 is MNHEY and CDR2 is SVGAGI. CDR3 sequence (DNA): TGTGCCAGCAGTTACCTACCCCTCTCTGGGACCCAGTACTTC. This translates into CASSYLPLSGTQYF.

The chain uses TRBV9 and TRBJ1-1; D gene ambiguous. V lost 0 bases and J lost 1, with 10 bases in between. There are 15 residues in the CDR3. CDR1 and CDR2 from the germline V gene are SGDLS and YYNGEE. The CDR3 DNA reads as TGTGCCAGCAGCGTAGTTGGCAGCCGGAACACTGAAGCTTTCTTT. Its protein product is CASSVVGSRNTEAFF.

The chain joins TRBV6-5 to TRBJ1-1, with 8 nucleotides matching TRBD1. Per the germline V gene, CDR1 is MNHEY and CDR2 is SVGAGI. Trimming cost V 7 bases and J 8 bases; bases outside gene matches: 9. CDR3 size: 13 residues. CDR3 loop: CASTPDRDIEAFF. The CDR3 bases are TGTGCCAGCACTCCGGACAGGGACATCGAAGCTTTCTTT.

J is TRBJ1-2 and V is TRBV9; D is perhaps TRBD1 (6 bases). The germline V gene encodes CDR1 SGDLS and CDR2 YYNGEE. There are 15 residues in the CDR3. Trimming took off 0 bases at V and 0 bases at J, with 9 bases between the two ends. CDR3 sequence: CASSVGAGANYGYTF. The DNA for the CDR3 is TGTGCCAGCAGCGTAGGAGCAGGGGCTAACTATGGCTACACCTTC.

The chain joins TRBV19 to TRBJ2-7, with 9 bases aligning to TRBD1. Germline CDR1 and CDR2: LNHDA and SQIVND (reference sequence). With 4 bases clipped from V and 6 bases from J, the junction kept 7 bases outside the gene matches. CDR3 size: 14 residues. This chain's CDR3 is CASSNRDRDSEQYF. CDR3 coding DNA: TGTGCCAGTAGTAACCGGGACAGGGATAGCGAGCAGTACTTC.

The genes are TRBV15 and TRBJ2-5; 12 positions agree with TRBD2. The J segment lost 3 bases and the V segment lost 0 bases, leaving 8 bases of the junction unmatched. The CDR3 has 18 residues. Germline V gene data show CDR1 as LNHNV and CDR2 as YYDKDF (reference sequence). This CDR3 is CATSRDWRLAGGKETQYF. For the CDR3, the DNA is TGTGCCACCAGCAGAGATTGGCGGCTAGCGGGAGGGAAAGAGACCCAGTACTTC. The full variable domain, rest sourced from reference TRBV15 and TRBJ2-5, is DAMVIQNPRYQVTQFGKPVTLSCSQTLNHNVMYWYQQKSSQAPKLLFHYYDKDFNNEADTPDNFQSRRPNTSFCFLDIRSPGLGDTAMYLCATSRDWRLAGGKETQYFGPGTRLLVL.

The chain combines TRBV21-1 with TRBJ1-5; the table's TRBD1 call for D was not verified on the DNA. TRBV21-1 has pseudogene status. The CDR3 is 18 residues long. CDR3 sequence: CASSKLSINRQGGQPQHF. CDR3 DNA: TGTGCCAGCAGCAAGTTATCTATCAACCGGCAGGGCGGTCAGCCCCAGCATTTT.

V gene TRBV7-2 combines with J gene TRBJ1-1; no clear D. The CDR3 is 11 amino acids. Looked up from germline, CDR1 is SGHTA and CDR2 is FQGNSA. Trimming removed 3 bases from V and 6 bases from J, with 5 bases in between. The CDR3 DNA sequence: TGTGCCAGCAGCTTGAAGGCTGAAGCTTTCTTT. Residues: CASSLKAEAFF.

The rearrangement joins TRBV30 to TRBJ2-1; 7 nucleotides line up with TRBD2. The CDR3 length is 16 residues. J was trimmed by 10 bases and V by 3 bases; bases with no gene match: 18. CDR1 is GTSNPN, CDR2 SVGIG, per germline (reference sequence). CDR3: CAWRTLGAGVEGEQFF. The CDR3 bases are TGTGCCTGGAGGACCCTAGGGGCGGGAGTTGAGGGAGAGCAGTTCTTC.

V is TRBV6-2 or TRBV6-3 and J is TRBJ2-1; the match to TRBD2 covers 7 bases. V was pared by 5 bases and J by 12 bases, with 13 bases of the junction left unmatched. Germline V CDR1 and CDR2: MNHEY, SVGEGT. The CDR3 contains 14 residues. DNA for the CDR3: TGTGCCAGCAGTAACCGACTAGCCGGAATTGGGCAGTTCTTC. It is translated as CASSNRLAGIGQFF.

The chain has TRBV27 and TRBJ2-7, with D perhaps TRBD2 (6 bases). Per germline, CDR1 MNHEY and CDR2 SMNVEV (reference sequence). The CDR3 contains 15 residues. V lost 3 bases to trimming and J lost 2 bases, with 14 bases between them. The CDR3 DNA is TGTGCCAGCAGTTTTTCGGGACTTGGCACCTACGAGCAGTACTTC. Protein: CASSFSGLGTYEQYF.

The chain combines TRBV3-1 (or the pseudogene TRBV3-2) with TRBJ2-7; 10 positions agree with TRBD2. With V trimmed by 4 bases and J by 6 bases, 6 bases remained unmatched. Germline V gene sequence: CDR1 LGHDT, CDR2 YNNKEL (reference sequence). The CDR3 is made up of 14 amino acids. The CDR3 sequence is CASSRLAGEPEQYF. The CDR3 nucleotides read TGTGCCAGCAGCCGGCTAGCGGGAGAACCCGAGCAGTACTTC.

This chain links TRBV6-1 with TRBJ2-7, with a weak D call TRBD1 (6 bases). The CDR3 loop spans 15 amino acids. The V and J ends lost 3 bases and 4 bases respectively, with 16 bases between them. The germline gives CDR1 MNHNS, CDR2 SASEGT. The CDR3 region is CASSDVPGASYEQYF. Here the CDR3 DNA reads TGTGCCAGCAGTGACGTCCCAGGGGCCTCTTACGAGCAGTACTTC.

The V call is TRBV27, the J call TRBJ2-5, with TRBD2 matching 8 bases. From germline, CDR1 is MNHEY and CDR2 SMNVEV (reference sequence). The CDR3 is 17 amino acids. V was clipped by 0 bases and J by 1 base; unmatched bases: 7. CDR3 sequence (DNA): TGTGCCAGCAGTTTATCGTTTAGGACTAGCAGCCAAGAGACCCAGTACTTC. It is translated as CASSLSFRTSSQETQYF.